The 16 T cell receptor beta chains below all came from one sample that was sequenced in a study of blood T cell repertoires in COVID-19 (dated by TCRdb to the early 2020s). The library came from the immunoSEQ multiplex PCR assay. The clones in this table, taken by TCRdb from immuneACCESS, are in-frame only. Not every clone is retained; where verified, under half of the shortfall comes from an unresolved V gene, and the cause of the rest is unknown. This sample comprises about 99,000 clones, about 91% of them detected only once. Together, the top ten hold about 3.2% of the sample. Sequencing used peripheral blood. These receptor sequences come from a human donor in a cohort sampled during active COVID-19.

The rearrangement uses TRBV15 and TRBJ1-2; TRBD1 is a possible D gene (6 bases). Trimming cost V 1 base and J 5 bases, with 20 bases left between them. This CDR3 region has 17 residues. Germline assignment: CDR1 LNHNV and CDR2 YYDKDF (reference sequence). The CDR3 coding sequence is TGTGCCACCAGCAGAGGTGGACAGTCCCTTAGAGAATATGGCTACACCTTC. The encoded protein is CATSRGGQSLREYGYTF.

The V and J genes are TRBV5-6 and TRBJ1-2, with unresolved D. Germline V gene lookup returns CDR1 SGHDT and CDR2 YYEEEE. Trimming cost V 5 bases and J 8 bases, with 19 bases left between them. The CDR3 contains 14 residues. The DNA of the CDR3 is TGTGCCAGCAGACAAGTTACAGTATCAAGAGGCTACACCTTC. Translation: CASRQVTVSRGYTF.

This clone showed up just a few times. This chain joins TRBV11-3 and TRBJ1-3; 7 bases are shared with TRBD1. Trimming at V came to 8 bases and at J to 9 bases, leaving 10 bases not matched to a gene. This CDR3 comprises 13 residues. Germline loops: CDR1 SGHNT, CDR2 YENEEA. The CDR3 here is CASGSRAGGTIYF. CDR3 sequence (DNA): TGTGCCAGCGGATCCCGGGCAGGGGGCACCATATATTTT.

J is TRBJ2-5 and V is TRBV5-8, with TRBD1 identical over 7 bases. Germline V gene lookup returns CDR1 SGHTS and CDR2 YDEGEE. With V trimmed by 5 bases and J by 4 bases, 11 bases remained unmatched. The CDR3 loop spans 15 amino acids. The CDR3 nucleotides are TGTGCCAGCAGGCCAACTTGGACAGGCCCAGAGACCCAGTACTTC. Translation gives CASRPTWTGPETQYF.

The CDR3 sequence: CASSPGLAGQFNEQFF. DNA for the CDR3: TGTGCCAGCAGCCCGGGACTAGCGGGGCAATTCAATGAGCAGTTCTTC. This sequence joins TRBV11-1 and TRBJ2-1; TRBD2 aligns across 13 bases. CDR3 length equals 16 residues. Trimming cost V 5 bases and J 6 bases; bases outside gene matches: 7. Per germline, CDR1 SGHAT and CDR2 FQDESV (reference sequence).

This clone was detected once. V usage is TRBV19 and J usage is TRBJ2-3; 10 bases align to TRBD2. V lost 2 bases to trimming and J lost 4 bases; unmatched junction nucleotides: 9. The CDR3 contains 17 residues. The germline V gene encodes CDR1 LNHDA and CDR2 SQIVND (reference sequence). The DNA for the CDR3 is TGTGCCAGTAGTATACCAACTAGCGGGAAGTTCTCAGATACGCAGTATTTT. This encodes CASSIPTSGKFSDTQYF.

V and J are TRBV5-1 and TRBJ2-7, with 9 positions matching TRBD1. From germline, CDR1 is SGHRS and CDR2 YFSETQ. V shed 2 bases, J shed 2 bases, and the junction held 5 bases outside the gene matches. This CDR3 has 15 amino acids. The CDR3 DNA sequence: TGCGCCAGCAGCTTTTCGGACAGGGGTCCCTACGAGCAGTACTTC. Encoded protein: CASSFSDRGPYEQYF.

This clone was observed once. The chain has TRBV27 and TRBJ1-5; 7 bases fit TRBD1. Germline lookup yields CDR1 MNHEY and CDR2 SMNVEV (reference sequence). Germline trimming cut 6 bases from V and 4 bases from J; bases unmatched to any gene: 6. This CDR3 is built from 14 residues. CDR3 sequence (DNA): TGTGCCAGCAGCTTCGGGACAGAGAATCAGCCCCAGCATTTT. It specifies CASSFGTENQPQHF.

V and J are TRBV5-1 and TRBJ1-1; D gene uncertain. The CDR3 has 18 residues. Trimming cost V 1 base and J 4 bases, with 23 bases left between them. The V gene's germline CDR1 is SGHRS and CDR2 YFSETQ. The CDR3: CASSLRFGNRQVGTEAFF. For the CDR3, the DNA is TGCGCCAGCAGCTTGAGGTTTGGAAATCGGCAGGTCGGCACTGAAGCTTTCTTT. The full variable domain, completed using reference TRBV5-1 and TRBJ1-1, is KAGVTQTPRYLIKTRGQQVTLSCSPISGHRSVSWYQQTPGQGLQFLFEYFSETQRNKGNFPGRFSGRQFSNSRSEMNVSTLELGDSALYLCASSLRFGNRQVGTEAFFGQGTRLTVV.

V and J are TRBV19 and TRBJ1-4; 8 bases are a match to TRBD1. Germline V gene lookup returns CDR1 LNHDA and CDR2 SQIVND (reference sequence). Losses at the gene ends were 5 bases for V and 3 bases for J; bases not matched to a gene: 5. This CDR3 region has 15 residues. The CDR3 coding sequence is TGTGCCAGTAGTGGATGGACAGGGTCTAATGAAAAACTGTTTTTT. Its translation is CASSGWTGSNEKLFF.

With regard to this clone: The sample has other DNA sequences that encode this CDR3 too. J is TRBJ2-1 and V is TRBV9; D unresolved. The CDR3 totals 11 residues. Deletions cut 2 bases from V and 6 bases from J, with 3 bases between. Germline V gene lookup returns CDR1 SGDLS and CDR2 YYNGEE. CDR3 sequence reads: CASSVLNEQFF. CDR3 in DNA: TGTGCCAGCAGCGTCCTCAATGAGCAGTTCTTC.

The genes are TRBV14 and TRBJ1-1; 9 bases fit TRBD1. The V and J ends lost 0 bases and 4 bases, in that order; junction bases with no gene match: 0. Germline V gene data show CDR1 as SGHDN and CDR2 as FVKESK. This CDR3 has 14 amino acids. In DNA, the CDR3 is TGTGCCAGCAGCCAAGAGACAGGGGGCACTGAAGCTTTCTTT. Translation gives CASSQETGGTEAFF.

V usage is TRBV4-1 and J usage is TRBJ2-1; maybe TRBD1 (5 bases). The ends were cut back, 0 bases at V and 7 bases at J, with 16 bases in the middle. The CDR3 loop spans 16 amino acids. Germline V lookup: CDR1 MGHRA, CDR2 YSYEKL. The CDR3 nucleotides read TGCGCCAGCAGCCAAGAAATTGGCAGGGAAACAAATGAGCAGTTCTTC. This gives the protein CASSQEIGRETNEQFF.

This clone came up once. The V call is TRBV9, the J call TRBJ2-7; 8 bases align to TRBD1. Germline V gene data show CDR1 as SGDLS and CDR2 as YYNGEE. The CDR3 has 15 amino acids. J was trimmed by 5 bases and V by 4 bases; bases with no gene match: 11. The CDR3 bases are TGTGCCAGCAGCCCCCTCGTGGGGGACAGGCACGAGCAGTACTTC. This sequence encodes CASSPLVGDRHEQYF.

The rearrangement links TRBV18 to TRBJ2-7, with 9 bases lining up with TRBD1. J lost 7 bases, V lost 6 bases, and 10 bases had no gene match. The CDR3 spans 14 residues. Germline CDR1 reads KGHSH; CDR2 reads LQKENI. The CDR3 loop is CASSFRDRVREQYF. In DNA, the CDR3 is TGTGCCAGCTCCTTCCGGGACAGGGTGAGGGAGCAGTACTTC.

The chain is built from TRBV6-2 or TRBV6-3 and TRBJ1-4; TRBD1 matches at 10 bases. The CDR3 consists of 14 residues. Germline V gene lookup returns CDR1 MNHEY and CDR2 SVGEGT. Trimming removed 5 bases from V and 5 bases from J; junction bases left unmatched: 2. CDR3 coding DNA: TGTGCCAGCAGTAAGGACAGGGGGAATGAAAAACTGTTTTTT. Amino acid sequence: CASSKDRGNEKLFF.